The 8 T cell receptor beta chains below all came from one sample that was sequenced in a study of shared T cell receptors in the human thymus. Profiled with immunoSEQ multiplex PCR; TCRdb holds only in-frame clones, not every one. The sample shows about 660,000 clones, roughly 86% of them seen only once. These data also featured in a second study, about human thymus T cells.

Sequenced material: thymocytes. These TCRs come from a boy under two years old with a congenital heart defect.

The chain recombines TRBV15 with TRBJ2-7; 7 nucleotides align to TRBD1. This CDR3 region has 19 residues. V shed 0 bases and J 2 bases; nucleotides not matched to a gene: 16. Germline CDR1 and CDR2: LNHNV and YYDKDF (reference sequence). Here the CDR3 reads CATSRDHAGGPEITYEQYF. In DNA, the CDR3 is TGTGCCACCAGCAGAGATCACGCAGGGGGACCCGAGATTACCTACGAGCAGTACTTC.

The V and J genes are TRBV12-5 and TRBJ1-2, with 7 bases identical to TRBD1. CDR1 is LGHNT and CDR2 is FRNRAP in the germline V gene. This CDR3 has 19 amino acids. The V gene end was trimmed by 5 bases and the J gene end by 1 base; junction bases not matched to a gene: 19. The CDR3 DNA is TGTGCTAGTGGTCCGCCCCCGGGACAGCAGTTACCATTTAACTATGGCTACACCTTC. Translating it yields CASGPPPGQQLPFNYGYTF.

The CDR3 is CASSQAAGGIDEKLFF. In nucleotides, the CDR3 is TGCGCCAGCAGCCAAGCCGCAGGGGGCATTGATGAAAAACTGTTTTTT. The chain couples TRBV4-3 to TRBJ1-4, with 8 bases that match TRBD1. Germline V gene data show CDR1 as LGHNA and CDR2 as YSLEER. V lost 1 base to trimming and J lost 6 bases; unmatched junction nucleotides: 7. The CDR3 is 16 residues long.

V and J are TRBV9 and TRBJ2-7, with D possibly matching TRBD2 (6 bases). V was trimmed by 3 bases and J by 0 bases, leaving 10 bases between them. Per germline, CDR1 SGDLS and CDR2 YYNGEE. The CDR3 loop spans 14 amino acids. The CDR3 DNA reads TGTGCCAGCAGCGCTGAGGACTACTCCTACGAGCAGTACTTC. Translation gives CASSAEDYSYEQYF. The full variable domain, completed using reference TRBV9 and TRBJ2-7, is DSGVTQTPKHLITATGQRVTLRCSPRSGDLSVYWYQQSLDQGLQFLIQYYNGEERAKGNILERFSAQQFPDLHSELNLSSLELGDSALYFCASSAEDYSYEQYFGPGTRLTVT.

CDR3 DNA sequence: TGCGCCAGCAGCTTGGGGACCTTGGACATCGCCCACTACACCTTC. Translation gives CASSLGTLDIAHYTF. The J gene is TRBJ1-2, the V gene TRBV5-1, with D possibly being TRBD1 (5 bases). Germline lookup yields CDR1 SGHRS and CDR2 YFSETQ. The CDR3 runs 15 residues. The V end was cut by 0 bases, the J end by 10 bases, with 19 bases between.

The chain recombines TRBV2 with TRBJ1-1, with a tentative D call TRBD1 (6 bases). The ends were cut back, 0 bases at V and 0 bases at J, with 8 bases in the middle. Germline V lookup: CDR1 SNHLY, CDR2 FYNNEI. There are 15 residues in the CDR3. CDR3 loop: CASSEARGMNTEAFF. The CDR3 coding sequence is TGTGCCAGCAGTGAAGCAAGGGGGATGAACACTGAAGCTTTCTTT.

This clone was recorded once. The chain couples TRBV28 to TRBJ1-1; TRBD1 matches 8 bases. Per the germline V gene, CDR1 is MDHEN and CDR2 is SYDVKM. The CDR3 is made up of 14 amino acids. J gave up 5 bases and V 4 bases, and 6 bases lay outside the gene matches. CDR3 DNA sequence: TGTGCCAGCAGTTCCCACACAGGGGGAACTGAAGCTTTCTTT. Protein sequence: CASSSHTGGTEAFF.

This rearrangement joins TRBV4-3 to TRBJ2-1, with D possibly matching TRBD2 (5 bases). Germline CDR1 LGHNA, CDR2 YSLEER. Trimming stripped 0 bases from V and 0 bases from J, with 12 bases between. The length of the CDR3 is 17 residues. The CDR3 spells CASSQDPPGSSYNEQFF. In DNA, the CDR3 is TGCGCCAGCAGCCAAGATCCGCCGGGGAGCTCCTACAATGAGCAGTTCTTC.